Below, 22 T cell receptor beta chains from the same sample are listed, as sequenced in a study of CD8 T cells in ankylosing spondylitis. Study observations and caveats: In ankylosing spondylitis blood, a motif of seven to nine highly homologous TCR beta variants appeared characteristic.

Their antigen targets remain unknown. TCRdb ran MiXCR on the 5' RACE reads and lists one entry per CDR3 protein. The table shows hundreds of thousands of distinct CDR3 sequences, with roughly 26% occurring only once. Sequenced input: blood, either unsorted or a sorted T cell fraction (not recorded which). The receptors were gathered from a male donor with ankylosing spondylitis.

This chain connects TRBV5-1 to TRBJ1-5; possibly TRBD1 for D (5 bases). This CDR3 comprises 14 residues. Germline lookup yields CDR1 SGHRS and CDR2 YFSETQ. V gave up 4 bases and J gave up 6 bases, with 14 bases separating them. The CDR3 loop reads CASSPEDGTQPQHF. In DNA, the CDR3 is TGCGCCAGCAGCCCCGAGGATGGGACTCAGCCCCAGCATTTT.

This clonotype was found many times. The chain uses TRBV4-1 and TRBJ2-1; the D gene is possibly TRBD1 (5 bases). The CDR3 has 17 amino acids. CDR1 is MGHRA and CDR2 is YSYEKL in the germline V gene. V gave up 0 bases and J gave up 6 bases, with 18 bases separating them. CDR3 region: CASSQERARKGPNEQFF. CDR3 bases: TGCGCCAGCAGCCAAGAAAGGGCTAGAAAGGGGCCCAATGAGCAGTTCTTC.

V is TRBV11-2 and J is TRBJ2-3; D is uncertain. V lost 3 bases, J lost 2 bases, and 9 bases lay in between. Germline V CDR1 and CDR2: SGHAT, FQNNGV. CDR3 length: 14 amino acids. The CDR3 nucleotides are TGTGCCAGCAGCTTGAACACTAACACAGATACGCAGTATTTT. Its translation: CASSLNTNTDTQYF.

CDR3 sequence reads: CSVAPGTTTYEQYF. The CDR3 DNA reads as TGCAGCGTTGCCCCCGGGACTACCACCTACGAGCAGTACTTC. The rearrangement joins TRBV29-1 to TRBJ2-7, with 7 bases matching TRBD2. The ends lost 4 bases at V and 2 bases at J; junction bases unmatched: 8. This CDR3 region has 14 residues. Germline CDR1 reads SQVTM; CDR2 reads ANQGSEA.

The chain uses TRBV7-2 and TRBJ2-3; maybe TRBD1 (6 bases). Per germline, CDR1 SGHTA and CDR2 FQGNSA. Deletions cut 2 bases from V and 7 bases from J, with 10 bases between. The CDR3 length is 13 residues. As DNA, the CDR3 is TGTGCCAGCAGCTTAAGTCAGGGGAATACGCAGTATTTT. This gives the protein CASSLSQGNTQYF.

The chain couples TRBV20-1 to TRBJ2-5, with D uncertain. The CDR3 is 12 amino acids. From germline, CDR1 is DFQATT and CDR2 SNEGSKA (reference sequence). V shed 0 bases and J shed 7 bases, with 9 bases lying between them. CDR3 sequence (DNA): TGCAGTGCTAGAGACATGCCCCGGACCCAGTACTTC. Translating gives CSARDMPRTQYF.

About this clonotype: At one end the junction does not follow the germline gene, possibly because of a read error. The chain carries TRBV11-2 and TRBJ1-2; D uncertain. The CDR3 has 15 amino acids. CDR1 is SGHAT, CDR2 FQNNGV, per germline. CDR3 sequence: CASSTSRYSNYGYTF. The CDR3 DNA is TGTGCCAGCAGCACTTCCCGGTATTCTAATTATGGCTACACCTTC.

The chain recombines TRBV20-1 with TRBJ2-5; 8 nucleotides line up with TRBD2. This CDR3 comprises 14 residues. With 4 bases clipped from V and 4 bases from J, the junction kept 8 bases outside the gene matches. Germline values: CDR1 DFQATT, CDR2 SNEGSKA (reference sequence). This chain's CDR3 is CSAKAGVGVETQYF. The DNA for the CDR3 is TGCAGTGCTAAAGCGGGAGTAGGGGTAGAGACCCAGTACTTC.

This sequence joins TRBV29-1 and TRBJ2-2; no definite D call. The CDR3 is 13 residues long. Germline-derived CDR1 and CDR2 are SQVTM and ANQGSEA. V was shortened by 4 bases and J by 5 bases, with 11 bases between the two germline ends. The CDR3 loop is CSVGATTTGELFF. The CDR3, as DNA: TGCAGCGTTGGGGCTACTACAACCGGGGAGCTGTTTTTT.

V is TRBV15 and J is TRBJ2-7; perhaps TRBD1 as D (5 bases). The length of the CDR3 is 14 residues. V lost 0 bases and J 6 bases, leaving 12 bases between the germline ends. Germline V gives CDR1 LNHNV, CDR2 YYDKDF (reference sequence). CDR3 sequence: CATSRDAGISEQYF. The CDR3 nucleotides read TGTGCCACCAGCAGAGATGCAGGGATCAGCGAGCAGTACTTC.

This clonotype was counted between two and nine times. CDR3 bases: TGTGCCAGCAGCTCAGACAGGGGGTTTAGCAATCAGCCCCAGCATTTT. Protein: CASSSDRGFSNQPQHF. This chain links TRBV7-9 with TRBJ1-5; TRBD1 matches at 9 bases. V gave up 4 bases and J gave up 0 bases; unmatched junction bases: 4. This CDR3 is 16 amino acids long. The germline V gene encodes CDR1 SEHNR and CDR2 FQNEAQ (reference sequence).

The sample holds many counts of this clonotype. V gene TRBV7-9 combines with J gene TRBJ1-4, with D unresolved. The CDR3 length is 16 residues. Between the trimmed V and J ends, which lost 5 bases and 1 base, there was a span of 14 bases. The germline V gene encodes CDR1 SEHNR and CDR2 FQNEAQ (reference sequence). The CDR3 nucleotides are TGTGCCAGCAGCCGAACGGGGTCGGGAACTAATGAAAAACTGTTTTTT. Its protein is CASSRTGSGTNEKLFF.

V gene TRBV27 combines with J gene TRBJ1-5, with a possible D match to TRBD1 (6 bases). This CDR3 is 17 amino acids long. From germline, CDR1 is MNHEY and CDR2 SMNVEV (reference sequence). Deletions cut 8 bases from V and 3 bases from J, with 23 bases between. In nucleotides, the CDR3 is TGTGCCAGCCGACGCGGCACGGACAGCTTGCTCAATCAGCCCCAGCATTTT. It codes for CASRRGTDSLLNQPQHF.

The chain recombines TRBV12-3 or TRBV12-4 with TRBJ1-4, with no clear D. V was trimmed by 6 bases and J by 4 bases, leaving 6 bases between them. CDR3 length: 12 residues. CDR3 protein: CASRQDNEKLFF. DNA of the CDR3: TGTGCCAGCAGGCAGGATAATGAAAAACTGTTTTTT.

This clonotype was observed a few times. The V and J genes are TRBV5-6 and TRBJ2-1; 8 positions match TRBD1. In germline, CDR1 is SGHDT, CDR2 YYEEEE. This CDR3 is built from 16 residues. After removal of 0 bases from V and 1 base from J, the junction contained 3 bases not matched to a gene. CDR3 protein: CASSLGRDRSYNEQFF. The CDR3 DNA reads TGTGCCAGCAGCTTGGGCCGGGACAGGTCCTACAATGAGCAGTTCTTC.

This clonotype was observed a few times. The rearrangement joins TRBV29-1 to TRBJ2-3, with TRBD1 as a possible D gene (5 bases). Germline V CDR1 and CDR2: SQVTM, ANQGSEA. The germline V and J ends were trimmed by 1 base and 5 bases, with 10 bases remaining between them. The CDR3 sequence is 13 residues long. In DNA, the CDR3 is TGCAGCGTTGAAGGGCAGGGTGGAGATACGCAGTATTTT. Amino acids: CSVEGQGGDTQYF.

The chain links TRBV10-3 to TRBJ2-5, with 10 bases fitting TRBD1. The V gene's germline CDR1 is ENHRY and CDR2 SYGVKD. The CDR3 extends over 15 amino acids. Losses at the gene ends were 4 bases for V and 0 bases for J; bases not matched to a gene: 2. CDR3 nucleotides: TGTGCCATCAGTGTGGACAGGGGGTACCAAGAGACCCAGTACTTC. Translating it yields CAISVDRGYQETQYF.

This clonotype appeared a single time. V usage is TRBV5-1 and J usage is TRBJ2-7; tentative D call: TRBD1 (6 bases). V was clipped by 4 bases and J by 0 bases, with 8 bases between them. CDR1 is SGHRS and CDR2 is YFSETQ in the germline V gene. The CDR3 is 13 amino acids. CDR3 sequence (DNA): TGCGCCAGCAGCAAGGACAGCTCCTACGAGCAGTACTTC. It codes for CASSKDSSYEQYF.

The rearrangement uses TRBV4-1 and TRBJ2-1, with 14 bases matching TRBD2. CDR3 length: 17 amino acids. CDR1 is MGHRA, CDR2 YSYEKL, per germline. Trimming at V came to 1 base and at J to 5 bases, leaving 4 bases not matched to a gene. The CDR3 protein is CASSQGLAGGLDNEQFF. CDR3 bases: TGCGCCAGCAGCCAAGGACTAGCGGGAGGGCTCGACAATGAGCAGTTCTTC.

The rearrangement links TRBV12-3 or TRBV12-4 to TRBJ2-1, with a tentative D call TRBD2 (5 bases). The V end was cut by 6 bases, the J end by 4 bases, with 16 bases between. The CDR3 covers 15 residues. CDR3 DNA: TGTGCCAGCAGGGAAAACAGCGGCCCTTACAATGAGCAGTTCTTC. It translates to CASRENSGPYNEQFF.

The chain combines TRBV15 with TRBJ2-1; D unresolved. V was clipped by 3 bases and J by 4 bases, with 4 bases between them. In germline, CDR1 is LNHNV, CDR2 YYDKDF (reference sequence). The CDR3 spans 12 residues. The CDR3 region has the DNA TGTGCCACCAGCAGGAGTTACAATGAGCAGTTCTTC. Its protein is CATSRSYNEQFF.

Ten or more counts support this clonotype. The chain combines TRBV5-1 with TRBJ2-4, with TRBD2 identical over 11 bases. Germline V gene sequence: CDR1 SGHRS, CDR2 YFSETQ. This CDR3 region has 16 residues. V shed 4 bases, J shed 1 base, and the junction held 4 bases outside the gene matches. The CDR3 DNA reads TGCGCCAGCAGCCCCCTAGCGGGAGGCGCCAAAAACATTCAGTACTTC. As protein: CASSPLAGGAKNIQYF.